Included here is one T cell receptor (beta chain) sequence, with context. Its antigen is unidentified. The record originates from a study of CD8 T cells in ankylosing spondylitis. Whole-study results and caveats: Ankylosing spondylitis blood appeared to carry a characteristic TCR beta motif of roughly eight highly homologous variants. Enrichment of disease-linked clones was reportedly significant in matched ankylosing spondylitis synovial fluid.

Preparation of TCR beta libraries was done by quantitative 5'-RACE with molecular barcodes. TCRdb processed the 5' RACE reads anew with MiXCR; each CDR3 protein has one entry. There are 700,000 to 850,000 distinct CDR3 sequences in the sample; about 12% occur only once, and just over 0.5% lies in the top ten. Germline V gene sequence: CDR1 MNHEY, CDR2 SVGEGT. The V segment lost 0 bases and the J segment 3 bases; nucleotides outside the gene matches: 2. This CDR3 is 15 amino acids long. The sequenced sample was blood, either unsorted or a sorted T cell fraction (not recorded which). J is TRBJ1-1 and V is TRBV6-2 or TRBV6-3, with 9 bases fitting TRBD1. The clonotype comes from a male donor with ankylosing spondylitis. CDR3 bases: TGTGCCAGCAGTTACTCGGGGACAGGGTACACTGAAGCTTTCTTT. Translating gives CASSYSGTGYTEAFF.